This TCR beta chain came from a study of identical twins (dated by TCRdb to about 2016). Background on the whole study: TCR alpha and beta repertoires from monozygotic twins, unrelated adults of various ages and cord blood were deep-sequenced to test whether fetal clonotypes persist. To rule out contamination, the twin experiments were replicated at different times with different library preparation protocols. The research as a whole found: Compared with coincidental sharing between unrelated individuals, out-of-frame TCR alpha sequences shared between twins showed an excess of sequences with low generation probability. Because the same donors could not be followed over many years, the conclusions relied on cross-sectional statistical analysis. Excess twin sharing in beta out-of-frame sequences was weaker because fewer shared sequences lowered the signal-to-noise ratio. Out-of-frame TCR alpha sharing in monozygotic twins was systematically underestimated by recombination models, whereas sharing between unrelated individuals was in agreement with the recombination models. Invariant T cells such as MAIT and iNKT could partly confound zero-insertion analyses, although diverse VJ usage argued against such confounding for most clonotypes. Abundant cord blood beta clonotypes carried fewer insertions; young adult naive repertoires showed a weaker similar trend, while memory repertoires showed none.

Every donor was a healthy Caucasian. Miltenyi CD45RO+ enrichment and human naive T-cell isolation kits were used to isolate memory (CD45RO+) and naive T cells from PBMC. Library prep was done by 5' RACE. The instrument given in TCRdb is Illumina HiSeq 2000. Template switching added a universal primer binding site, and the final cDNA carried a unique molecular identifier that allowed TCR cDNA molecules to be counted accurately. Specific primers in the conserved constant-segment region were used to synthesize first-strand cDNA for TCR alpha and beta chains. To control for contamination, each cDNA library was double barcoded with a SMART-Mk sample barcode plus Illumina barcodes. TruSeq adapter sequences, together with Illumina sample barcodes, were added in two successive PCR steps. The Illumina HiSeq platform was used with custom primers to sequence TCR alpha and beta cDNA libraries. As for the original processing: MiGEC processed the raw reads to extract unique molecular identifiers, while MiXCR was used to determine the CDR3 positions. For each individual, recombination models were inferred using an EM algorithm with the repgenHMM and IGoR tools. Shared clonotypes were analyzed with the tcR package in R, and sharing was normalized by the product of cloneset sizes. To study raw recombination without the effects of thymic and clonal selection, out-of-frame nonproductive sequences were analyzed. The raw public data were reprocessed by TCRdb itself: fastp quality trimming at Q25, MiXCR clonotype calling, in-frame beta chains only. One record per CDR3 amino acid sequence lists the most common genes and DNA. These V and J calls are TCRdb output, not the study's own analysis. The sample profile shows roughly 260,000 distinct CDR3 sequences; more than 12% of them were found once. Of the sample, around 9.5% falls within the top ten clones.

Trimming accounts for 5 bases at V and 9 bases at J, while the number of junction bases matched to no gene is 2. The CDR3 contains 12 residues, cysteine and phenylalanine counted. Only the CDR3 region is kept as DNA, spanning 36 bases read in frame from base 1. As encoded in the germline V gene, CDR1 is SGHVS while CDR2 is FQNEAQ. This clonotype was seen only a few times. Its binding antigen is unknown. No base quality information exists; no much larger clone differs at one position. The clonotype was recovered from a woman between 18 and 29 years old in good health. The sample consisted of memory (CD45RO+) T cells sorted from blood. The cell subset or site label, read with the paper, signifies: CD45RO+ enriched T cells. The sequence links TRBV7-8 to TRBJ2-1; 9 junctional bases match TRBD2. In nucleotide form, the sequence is TGTGCCAGCAGCCAGACTAGCGGTGAGCAGTTCTTC. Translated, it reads CASSQTSGEQFF.